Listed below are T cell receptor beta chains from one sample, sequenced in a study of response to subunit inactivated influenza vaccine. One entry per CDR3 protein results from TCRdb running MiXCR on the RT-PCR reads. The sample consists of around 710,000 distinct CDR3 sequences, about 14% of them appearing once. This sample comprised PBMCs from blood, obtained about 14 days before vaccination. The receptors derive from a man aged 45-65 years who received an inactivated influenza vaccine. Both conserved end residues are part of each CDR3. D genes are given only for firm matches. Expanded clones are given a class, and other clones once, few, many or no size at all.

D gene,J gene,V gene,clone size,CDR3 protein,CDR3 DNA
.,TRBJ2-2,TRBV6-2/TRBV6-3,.,CASTFLWTATGELFF,TGTGCCAGCACCTTCCTCTGGACAGCCACCGGGGAGCTGTTTTTT
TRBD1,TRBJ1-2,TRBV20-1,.,CSARVQGDGEGYTF,TGCAGTGCTAGAGTTCAGGGGGACGGTGAAGGCTACACCTTC
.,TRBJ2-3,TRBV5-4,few,CASSFRGPPTDTQYF,TGTGCCAGCAGCTTCCGGGGACCACCCACAGATACGCAGTATTTT
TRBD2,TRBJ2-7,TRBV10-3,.,CAIRRSGGAYEQYF,TGTGCCATCAGGCGTAGCGGGGGGGCGTACGAGCAGTACTTC
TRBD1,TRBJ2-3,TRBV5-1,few,CASRITGTVTDTQYF,TGCGCCAGCAGAATTACCGGGACAGTCACAGATACGCAGTATTTT
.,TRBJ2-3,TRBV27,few,CASSIAGSIAAKASTDTQYF,TGTGCCAGCAGTATAGCTGGATCTATAGCGGCAAAGGCTAGCACAGATACGCAGTATTTT
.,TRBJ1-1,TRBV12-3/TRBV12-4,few,CASRAAAAEAFF,TGTGCCAGCCGTGCCGCCGCAGCTGAAGCTTTCTTT
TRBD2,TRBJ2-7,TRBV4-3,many,CASSPTGLASYEQYF,TGCGCCAGCAGCCCTACGGGACTAGCGTCCTACGAGCAGTACTTC
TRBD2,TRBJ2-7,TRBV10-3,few,CAIREGLAGPSYEQYF,TGTGCCATCAGAGAGGGTCTAGCGGGCCCCTCCTACGAGCAGTACTTC
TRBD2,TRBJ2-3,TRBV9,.,CASSQDRPSGLTDTQYF,TGTGCCAGCAGCCAGGACCGGCCTAGCGGACTCACAGATACGCAGTATTTT
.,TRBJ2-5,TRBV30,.,CAWSADPGEQETQYF,TGTGCCTGGAGCGCGGACCCGGGAGAACAAGAGACCCAGTACTTC
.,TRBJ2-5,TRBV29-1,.,CSVEGYTESYQETQYF,TGCAGCGTTGAAGGTTACACGGAGTCGTACCAAGAGACCCAGTACTTC
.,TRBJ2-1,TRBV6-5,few,CASSYKLGEYNEQFF,TGTGCCAGCAGTTACAAGCTGGGGGAGTACAATGAGCAGTTCTTC
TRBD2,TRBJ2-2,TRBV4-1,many,CASSPVGGITNTGELFF,TGCGCCAGCAGCCCCGTCGGGGGGATAACGAACACCGGGGAGCTGTTTTTT
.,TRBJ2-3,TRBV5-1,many,CASRVGPASTDTQYF,TGCGCCAGCAGAGTCGGGCCAGCGAGCACAGATACGCAGTATTTT
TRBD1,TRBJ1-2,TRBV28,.,CASRRRQGVGYGYTF,TGTGCCAGCAGACGGCGACAGGGTGTAGGCTATGGCTACACCTTC
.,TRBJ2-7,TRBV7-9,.,CASGTLGGHEQYF,TGTGCCAGCGGGACACTAGGCGGGCACGAGCAGTACTTC
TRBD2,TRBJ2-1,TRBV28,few,CASSQVVSGRIPNEQFF,TGTGCCAGCAGTCAAGTCGTCAGCGGGAGGATCCCCAATGAGCAGTTCTTC
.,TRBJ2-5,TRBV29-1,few,CSVERTAKTQYF,TGCAGCGTTGAACGGACAGCTAAGACCCAGTACTTC
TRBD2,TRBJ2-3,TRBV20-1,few,CSARISGRADTQYF,TGCAGTGCTAGAATTAGCGGGAGAGCAGATACGCAGTATTTT
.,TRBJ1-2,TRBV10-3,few,CAIKPRETYGYTF,TGTGCCATCAAGCCGAGAGAGACCTATGGCTACACCTTC
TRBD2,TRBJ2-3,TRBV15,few,CATSRDPGGGARRGDTQYF,TGTGCCACCAGCAGAGATCCTGGCGGGGGGGCCCGCCGGGGGGATACGCAGTATTTT
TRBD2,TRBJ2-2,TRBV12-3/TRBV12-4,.,CASSVHSGTETGELFF,TGTGCCAGCAGTGTCCATAGCGGGACTGAGACCGGGGAGCTGTTTTTT
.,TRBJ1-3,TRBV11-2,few,CASSANPPSGTTSNTIYF,TGTGCCAGCAGCGCTAACCCGCCGAGTGGTACGACATCAAACACCATATATTTT
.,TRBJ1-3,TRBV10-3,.,CAISGGPGNTIYF,TGTGCCATCAGTGGTGGTCCAGGAAACACCATATATTTT
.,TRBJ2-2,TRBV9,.,CASSVGATGGTGELFF,TGTGCCAGCAGCGTAGGGGCTACCGGGGGCACCGGGGAGCTGTTTTTT
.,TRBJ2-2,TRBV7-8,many,CASSPRGDPNTGELFF,TGTGCCAGCAGCCCCCGGGGCGACCCGAACACCGGGGAGCTGTTTTTT
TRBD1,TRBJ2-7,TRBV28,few,CASTSGGNFIYEQYF,TGTGCCAGCACCTCAGGGGGAAATTTTATCTACGAGCAGTACTTC
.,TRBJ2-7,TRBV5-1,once,CASRPQKRVRGYEQYF,TGCGCCAGCAGACCCCAGAAGCGGGTGAGGGGCTACGAGCAGTACTTC
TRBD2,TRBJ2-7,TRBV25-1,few,CASSEGWTRTSGIYEQYF,TGTGCCAGCAGTGAAGGATGGACCAGGACTAGCGGGATCTACGAGCAGTACTTC
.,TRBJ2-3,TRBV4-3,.,CASSHTRQVTDTQYF,TGCGCCAGCAGCCACACTCGCCAGGTCACAGATACGCAGTATTTT
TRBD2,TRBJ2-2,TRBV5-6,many,CASRRLAGGRNTGELFF,TGTGCCAGCAGACGACTAGCGGGAGGTCGGAACACCGGGGAGCTGTTTTTT
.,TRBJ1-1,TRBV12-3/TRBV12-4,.,CASSLARVTEAFF,TGTGCCAGCAGTTTAGCCAGGGTCACTGAAGCTTTCTTT
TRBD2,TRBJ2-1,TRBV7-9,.,CASSSVGGSSYNEQFF,TGTGCCAGCAGCTCCGTAGGCGGGAGCTCCTACAATGAGCAGTTCTTC
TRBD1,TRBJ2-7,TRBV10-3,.,CASSTGTGSTYEQYF,TGTGCCAGCAGTACCGGGACAGGGTCGACCTACGAGCAGTACTTC
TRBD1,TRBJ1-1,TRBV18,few,CASSPTGVGYTEAFF,TGTGCCAGCTCACCAACAGGGGTTGGATACACTGAAGCTTTCTTT
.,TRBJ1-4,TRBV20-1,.,CSAYGVSGFEKLFF,TGCAGTGCGTACGGGGTATCGGGCTTTGAAAAACTGTTTTTT
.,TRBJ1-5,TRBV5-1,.,CASSLEGLNNQPHHF,TGCGCCAGCAGCTTGGAGGGGTTGAACAATCAGCCCCATCATTTT
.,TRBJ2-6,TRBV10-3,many,CAIGWGLGANVLTF,TGTGCCATCGGTTGGGGATTGGGGGCCAACGTCCTGACTTTC
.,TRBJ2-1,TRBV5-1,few,CASSLEAGRYNEQFF,TGCGCCAGCAGCTTGGAGGCAGGGAGGTACAATGAGCAGTTCTTC
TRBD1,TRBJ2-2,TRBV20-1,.,CSARQGGNTGELFF,TGCAGTGCTCGACAGGGCGGGAACACCGGGGAGCTGTTTTTT
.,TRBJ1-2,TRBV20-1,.,CSATTVGYGYTF,TGCAGTGCTACGACTGTGGGCTATGGCTACACCTTC
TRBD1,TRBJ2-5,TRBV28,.,CAGRGQEETQYF,TGTGCCGGCAGGGGGCAGGAAGAGACCCAGTACTTC